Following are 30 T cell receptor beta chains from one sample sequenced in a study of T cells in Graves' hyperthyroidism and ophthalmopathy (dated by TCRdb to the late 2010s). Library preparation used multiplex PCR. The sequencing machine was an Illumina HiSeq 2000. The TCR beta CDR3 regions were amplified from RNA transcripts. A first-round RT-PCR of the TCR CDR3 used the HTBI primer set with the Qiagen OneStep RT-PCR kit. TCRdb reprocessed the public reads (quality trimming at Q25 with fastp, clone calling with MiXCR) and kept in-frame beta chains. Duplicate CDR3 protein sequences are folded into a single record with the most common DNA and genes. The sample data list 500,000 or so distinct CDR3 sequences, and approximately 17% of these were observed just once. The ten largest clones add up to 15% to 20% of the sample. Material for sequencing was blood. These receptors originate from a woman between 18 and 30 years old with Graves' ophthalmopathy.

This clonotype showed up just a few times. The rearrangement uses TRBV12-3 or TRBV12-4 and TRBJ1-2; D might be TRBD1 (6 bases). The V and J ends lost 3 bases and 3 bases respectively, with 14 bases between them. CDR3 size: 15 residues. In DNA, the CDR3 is TGTGCCAGCAGTTTTGAGGGGGTGGGGGACTATGGCTACACCTTC. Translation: CASSFEGVGDYGYTF.

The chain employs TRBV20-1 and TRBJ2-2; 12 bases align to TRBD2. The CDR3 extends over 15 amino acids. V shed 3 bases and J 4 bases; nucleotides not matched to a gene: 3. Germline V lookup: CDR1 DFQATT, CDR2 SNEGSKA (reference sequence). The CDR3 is CSASLAGGLTGELFF. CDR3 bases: TGCAGTGCTAGCCTAGCGGGAGGGCTCACCGGGGAGCTGTTTTTT.

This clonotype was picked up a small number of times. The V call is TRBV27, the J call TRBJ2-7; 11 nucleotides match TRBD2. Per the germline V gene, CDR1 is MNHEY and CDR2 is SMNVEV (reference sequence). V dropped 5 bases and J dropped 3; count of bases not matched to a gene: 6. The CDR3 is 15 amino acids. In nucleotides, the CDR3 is TGTGCCAGCAGTGCCGGGACTAGCGGAAACTACGAGCAGTACTTC. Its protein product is CASSAGTSGNYEQYF.

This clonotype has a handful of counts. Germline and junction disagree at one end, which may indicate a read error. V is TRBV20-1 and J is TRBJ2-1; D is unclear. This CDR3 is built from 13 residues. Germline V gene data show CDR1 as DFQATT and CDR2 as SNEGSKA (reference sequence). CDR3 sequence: CSARADSNNEQFF. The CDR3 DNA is TGCAGTGCTAGAGCTGACTCCAACAATGAGCAGTTCTTC.

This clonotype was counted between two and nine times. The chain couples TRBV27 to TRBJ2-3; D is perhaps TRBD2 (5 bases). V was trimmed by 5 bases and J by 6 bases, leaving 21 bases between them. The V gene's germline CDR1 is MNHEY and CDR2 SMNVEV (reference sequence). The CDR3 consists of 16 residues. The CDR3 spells CASSAPGGTFWDTQYF. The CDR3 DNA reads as TGTGCCAGCAGTGCCCCAGGAGGTACCTTCTGGGATACGCAGTATTTT.

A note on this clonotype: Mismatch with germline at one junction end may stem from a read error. CDR3 residues: CASSQEQGTGSCNSPLHF. The CDR3 DNA sequence: TGCGCCAGCAGCCAAGAACAGGGGACGGGCTCCTGTAATTCACCCCTCCACTTT. The V and J genes are TRBV4-1 and TRBJ1-6, with 7 bases lining up with TRBD1. The CDR3 has 18 amino acids. The germline V gene has CDR1 MGHRA and CDR2 YSYEKL.

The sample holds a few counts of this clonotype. The CDR3 DNA reads TGTGCCAGCAGTAGGGGGACTAGCGGGACCGCAGATACGCAGTATTTT. It translates to CASSRGTSGTADTQYF. This sequence joins TRBV6-1 and TRBJ2-3; 13 nucleotides align to TRBD2. CDR3 length equals 16 residues. Trimming cost V 5 bases and J 4 bases; bases outside gene matches: 6. From germline, CDR1 is MNHNS and CDR2 SASEGT.

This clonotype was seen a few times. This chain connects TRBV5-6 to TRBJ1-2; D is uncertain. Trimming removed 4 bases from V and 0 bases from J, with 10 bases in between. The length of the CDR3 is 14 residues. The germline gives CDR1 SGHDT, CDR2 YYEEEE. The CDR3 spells CASSPLNPNYGYTF. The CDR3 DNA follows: TGTGCCAGCAGCCCCTTGAATCCTAACTATGGCTACACCTTC.

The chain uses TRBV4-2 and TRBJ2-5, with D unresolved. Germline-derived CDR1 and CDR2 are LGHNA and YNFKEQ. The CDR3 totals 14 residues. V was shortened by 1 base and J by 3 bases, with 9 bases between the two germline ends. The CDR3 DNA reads TGTGCCAGCAGCCAAGTTCAGGACGAAGAGACCCAGTACTTC. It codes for CASSQVQDEETQYF.

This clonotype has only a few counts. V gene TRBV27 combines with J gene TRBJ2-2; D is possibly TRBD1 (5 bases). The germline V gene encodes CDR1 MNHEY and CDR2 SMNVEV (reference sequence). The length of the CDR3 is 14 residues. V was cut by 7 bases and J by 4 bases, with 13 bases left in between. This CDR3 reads CASKPTGSTGELFF. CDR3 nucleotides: TGTGCCAGCAAGCCCACAGGATCCACCGGGGAGCTGTTTTTT.

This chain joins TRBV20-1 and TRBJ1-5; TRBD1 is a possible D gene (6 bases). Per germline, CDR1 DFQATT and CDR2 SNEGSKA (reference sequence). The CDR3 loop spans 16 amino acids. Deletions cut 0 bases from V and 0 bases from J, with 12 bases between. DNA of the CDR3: TGCAGTGCTAGAGAGACAGGTTTCCTTAGCAATCAGCCCCAGCATTTT. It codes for CSARETGFLSNQPQHF.

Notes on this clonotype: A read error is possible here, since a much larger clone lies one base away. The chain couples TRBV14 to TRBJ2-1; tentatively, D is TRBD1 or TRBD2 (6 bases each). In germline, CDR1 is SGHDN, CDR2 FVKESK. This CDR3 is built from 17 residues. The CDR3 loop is CASSQDLGGLQPNEQSF. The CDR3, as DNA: TGTGCCAGCAGCCAAGATCTAGGGGGGCTTCAGCCCAATGAGCAGTCCTTC.

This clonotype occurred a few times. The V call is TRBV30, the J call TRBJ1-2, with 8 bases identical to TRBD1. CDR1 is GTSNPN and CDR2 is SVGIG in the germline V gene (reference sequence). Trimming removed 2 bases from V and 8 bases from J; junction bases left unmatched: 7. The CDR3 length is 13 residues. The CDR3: CAWSLQGANGYTF. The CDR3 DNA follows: TGTGCCTGGAGTCTCCAGGGGGCCAACGGCTACACCTTC.

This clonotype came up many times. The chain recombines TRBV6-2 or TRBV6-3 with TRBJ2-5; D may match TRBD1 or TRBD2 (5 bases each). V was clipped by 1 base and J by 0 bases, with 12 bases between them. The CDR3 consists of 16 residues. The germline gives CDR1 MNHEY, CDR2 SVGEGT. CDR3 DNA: TGTGCCAGCAGTTACTTACTAGAGGGGTACCAAGAGACCCAGTACTTC. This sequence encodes CASSYLLEGYQETQYF.

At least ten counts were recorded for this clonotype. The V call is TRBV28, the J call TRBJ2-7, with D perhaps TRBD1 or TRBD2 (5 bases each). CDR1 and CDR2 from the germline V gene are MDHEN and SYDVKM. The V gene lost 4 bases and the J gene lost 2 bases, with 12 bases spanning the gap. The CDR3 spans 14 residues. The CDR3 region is CASSSGAPPYEQYF. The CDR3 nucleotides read TGTGCCAGCAGTTCCGGGGCCCCCCCCTACGAGCAGTACTTC. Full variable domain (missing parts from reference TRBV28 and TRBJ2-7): DVKVTQSSRYLVKRTGEKVFLECVQDMDHENMFWYRQDPGLGLRLIYFSYDVKMKEKGDIPEGYSVSREKKERFSLILESASTNQTSMYLCASSSGAPPYEQYFGPGTRLTVT.

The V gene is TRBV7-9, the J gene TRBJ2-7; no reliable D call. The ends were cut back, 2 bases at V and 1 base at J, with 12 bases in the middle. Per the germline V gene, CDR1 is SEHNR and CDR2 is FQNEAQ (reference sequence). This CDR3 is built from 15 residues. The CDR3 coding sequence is TGTGCCAGCAGCTTATATGGCAGTCAGTCCTACGAGCAGTACTTC. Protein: CASSLYGSQSYEQYF.

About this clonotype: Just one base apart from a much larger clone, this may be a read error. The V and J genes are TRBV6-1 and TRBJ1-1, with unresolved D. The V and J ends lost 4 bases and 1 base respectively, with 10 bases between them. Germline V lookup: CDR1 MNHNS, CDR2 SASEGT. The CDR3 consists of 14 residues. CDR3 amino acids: CASSGVRRNTEAFF. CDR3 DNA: TGTGCCAGCAGTGGAGTTCGAAGGAACACTGAAGCTTTCTTT.

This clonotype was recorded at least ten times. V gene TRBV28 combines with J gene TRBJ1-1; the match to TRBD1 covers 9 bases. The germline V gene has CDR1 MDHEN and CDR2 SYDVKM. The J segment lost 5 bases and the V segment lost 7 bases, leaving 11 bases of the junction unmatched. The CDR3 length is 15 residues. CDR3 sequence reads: CASTVLTGGWTEAFF. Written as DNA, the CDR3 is TGTGCCAGCACCGTACTAACAGGGGGCTGGACTGAAGCTTTCTTT.

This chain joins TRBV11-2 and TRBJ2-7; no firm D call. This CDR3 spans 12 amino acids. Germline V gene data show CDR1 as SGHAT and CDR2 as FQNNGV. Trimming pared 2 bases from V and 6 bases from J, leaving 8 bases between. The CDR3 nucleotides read TGTGCCAGCAGCTTAAGTTTAAGCGAGCAGTACTTC. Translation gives CASSLSLSEQYF.

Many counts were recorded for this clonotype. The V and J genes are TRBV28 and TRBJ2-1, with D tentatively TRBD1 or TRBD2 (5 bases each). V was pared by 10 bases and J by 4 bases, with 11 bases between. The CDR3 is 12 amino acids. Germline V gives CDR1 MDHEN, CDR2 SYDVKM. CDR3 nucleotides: TGTGCCACCCGGGGACCTTACAATGAGCAGTTCTTC. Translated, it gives CATRGPYNEQFF.

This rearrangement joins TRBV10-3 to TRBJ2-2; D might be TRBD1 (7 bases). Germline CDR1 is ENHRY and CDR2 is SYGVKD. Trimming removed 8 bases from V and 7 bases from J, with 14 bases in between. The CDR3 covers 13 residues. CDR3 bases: TGTGCCATCCGGAGGGGGCGAGACGGGGAGCTGTTTTTT. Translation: CAIRRGRDGELFF.

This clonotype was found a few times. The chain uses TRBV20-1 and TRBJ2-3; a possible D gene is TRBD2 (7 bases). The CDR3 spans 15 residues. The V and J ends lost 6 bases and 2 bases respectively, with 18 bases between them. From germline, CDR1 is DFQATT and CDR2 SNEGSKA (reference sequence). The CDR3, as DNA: TGCAGTGCCCCTGGGGGGCGGGAGCACACAGATACGCAGTATTTT. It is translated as CSAPGGREHTDTQYF.

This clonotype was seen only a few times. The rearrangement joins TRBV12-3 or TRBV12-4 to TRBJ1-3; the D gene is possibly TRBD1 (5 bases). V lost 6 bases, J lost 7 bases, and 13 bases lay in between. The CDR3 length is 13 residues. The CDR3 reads CASSLRDRNTIYF. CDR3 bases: TGTGCCAGCAGCTTGAGGGACCGGAACACCATATATTTT.

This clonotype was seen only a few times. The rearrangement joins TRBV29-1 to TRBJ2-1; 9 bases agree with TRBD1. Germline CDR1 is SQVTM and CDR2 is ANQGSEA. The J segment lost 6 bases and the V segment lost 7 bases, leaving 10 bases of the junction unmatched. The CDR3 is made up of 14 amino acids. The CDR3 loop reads CSGVGDRESNEQFF. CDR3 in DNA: TGCAGCGGGGTAGGGGACAGGGAGTCCAATGAGCAGTTCTTC.

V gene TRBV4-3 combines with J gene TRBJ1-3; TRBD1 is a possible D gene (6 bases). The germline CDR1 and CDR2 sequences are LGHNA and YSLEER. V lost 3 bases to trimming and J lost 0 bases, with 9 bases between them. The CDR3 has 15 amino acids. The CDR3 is CASSQGGHSGNTIYF. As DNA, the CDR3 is TGCGCCAGCAGCCAGGGGGGCCACTCTGGAAACACCATATATTTT.

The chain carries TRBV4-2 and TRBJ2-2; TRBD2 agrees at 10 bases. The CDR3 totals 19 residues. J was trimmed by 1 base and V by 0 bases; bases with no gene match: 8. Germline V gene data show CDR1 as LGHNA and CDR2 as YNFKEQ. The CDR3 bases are TGTGCCAGCAGCCAAGAAGCACCTCTAGCGGGGGAGAACACCGGGGAGCTGTTTTTT. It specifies CASSQEAPLAGENTGELFF.

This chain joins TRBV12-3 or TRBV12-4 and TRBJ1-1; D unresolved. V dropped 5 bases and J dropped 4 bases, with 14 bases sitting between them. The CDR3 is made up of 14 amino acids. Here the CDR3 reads CASSLSGLSTEAFF. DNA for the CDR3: TGTGCCAGCAGTCTATCCGGTCTAAGCACTGAAGCTTTCTTT.

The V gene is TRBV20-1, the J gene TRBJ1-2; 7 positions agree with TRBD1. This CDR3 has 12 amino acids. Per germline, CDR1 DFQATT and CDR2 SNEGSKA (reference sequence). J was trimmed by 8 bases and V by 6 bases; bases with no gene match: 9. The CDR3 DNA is TGCAGTGCCCCCACAGGGGCGGGGGGCTACACCTTC. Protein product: CSAPTGAGGYTF.

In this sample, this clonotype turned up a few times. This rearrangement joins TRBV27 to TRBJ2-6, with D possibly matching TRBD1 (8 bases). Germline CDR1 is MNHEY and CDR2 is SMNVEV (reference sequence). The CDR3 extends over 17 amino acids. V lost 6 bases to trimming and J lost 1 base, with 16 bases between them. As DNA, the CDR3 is TGTGCCAGCAGAAACAGGGGGAGGGGATCTGGGGCCAACGTCCTGACTTTC. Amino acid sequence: CASRNRGRGSGANVLTF.

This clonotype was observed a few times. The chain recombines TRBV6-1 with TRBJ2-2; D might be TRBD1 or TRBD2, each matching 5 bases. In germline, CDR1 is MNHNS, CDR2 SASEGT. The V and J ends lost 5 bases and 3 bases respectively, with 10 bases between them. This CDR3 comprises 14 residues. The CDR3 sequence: CASSRDPYTGELFF. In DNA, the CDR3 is TGTGCCAGCAGTAGGGACCCGTACACCGGGGAGCTGTTTTTT.